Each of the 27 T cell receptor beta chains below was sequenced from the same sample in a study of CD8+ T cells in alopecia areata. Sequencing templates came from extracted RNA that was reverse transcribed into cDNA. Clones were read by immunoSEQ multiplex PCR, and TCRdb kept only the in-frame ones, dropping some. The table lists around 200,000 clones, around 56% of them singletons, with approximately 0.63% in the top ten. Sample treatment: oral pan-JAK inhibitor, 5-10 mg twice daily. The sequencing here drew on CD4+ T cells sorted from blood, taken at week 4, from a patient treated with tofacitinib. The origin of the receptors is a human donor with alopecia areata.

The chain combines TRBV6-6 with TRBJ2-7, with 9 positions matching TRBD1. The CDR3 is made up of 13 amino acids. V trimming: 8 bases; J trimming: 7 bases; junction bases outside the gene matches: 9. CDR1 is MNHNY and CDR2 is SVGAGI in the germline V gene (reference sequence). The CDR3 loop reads CASGGTGSREQYF. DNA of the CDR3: TGTGCCAGCGGGGGGACAGGGAGTCGGGAGCAGTACTTC.

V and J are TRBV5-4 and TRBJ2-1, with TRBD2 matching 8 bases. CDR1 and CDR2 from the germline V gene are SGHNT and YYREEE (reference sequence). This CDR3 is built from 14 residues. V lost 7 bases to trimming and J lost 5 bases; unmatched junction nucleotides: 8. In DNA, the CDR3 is TGTGCCAGCCGTCCGGGACTAGATCACAATGAGCAGTTCTTC. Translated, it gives CASRPGLDHNEQFF.

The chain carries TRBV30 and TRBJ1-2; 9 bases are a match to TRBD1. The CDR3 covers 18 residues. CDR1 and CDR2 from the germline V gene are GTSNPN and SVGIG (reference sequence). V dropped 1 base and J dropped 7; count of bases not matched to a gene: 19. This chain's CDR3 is CAWSDAPLLQGAYGGYTF. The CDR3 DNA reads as TGTGCCTGGAGTGACGCTCCCCTTCTACAGGGGGCTTATGGTGGCTACACCTTC.

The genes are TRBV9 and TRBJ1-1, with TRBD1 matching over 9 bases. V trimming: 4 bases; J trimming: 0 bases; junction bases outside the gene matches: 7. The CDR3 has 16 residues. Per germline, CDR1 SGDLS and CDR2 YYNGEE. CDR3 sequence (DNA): TGTGCCAGCAGCTCTCGGGACAGGGTTTTGAACACTGAAGCTTTCTTT. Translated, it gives CASSSRDRVLNTEAFF.

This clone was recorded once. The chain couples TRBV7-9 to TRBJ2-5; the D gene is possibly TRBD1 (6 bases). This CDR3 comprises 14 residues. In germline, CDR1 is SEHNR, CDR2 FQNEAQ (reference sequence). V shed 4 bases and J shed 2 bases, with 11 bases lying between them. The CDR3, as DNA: TGTGCCAGCAGCTACAGGACAGCTCAAGAGACCCAGTACTTC. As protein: CASSYRTAQETQYF.

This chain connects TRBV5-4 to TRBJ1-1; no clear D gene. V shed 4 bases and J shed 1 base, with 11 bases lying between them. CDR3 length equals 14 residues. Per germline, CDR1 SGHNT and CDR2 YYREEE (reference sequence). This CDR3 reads CASSGSSWNTEAFF. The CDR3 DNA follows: TGTGCCAGCAGCGGGTCCAGTTGGAACACTGAAGCTTTCTTT.

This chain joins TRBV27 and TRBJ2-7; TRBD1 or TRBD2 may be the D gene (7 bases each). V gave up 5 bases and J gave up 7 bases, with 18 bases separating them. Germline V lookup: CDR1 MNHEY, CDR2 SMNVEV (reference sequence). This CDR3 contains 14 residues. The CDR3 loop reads CASSPWEGAREQYF. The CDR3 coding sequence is TGTGCCAGCAGTCCCTGGGAGGGGGCGAGGGAGCAGTACTTC.

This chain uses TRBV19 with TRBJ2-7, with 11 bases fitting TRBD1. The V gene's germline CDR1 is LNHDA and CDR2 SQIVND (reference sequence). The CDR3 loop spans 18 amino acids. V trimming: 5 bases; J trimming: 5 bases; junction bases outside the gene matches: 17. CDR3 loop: CASSYSGTGGSSYDEQYF. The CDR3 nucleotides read TGTGCCAGTAGTTACTCCGGGACAGGGGGTTCCTCCTACGACGAGCAGTACTTC.

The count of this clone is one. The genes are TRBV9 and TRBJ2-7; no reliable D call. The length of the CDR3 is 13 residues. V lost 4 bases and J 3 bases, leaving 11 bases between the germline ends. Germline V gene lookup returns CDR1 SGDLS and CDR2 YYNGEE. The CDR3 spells CASSPLGDYEQYF. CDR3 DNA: TGTGCCAGCAGCCCCCTCGGCGACTACGAGCAGTACTTC.

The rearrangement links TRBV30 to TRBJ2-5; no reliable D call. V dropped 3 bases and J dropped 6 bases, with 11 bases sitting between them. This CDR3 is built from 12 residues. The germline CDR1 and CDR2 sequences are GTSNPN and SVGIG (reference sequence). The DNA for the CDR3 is TGTGCCTGGAGCCCTCGAGGACAGACCCAGTACTTC. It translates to CAWSPRGQTQYF.

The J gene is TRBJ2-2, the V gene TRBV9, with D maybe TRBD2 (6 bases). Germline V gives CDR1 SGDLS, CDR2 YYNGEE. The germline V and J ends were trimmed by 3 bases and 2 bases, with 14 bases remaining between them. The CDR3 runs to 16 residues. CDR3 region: CASSAGTGTNTGELFF. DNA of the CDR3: TGTGCCAGCAGCGCCGGTACCGGGACTAACACCGGGGAGCTGTTTTTT.

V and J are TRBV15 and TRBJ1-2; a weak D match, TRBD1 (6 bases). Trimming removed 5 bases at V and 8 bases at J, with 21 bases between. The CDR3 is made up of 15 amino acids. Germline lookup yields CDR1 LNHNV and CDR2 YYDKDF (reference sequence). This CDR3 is CATSEPGRGPRGYTF. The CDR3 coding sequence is TGTGCCACCAGCGAACCGGGCCGGGGGCCGAGAGGCTACACCTTC.

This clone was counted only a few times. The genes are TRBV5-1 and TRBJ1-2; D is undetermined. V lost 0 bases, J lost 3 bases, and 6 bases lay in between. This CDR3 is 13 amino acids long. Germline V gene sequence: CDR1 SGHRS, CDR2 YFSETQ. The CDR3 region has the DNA TGCGCCAGCAGCTTGGAGCCAGACTATGGCTACACCTTC. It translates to CASSLEPDYGYTF.

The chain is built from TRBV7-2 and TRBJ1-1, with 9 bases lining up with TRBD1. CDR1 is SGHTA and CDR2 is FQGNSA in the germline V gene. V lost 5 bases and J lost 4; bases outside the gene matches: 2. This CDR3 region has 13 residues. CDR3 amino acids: CASSRQGGTEAFF. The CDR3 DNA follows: TGTGCCAGCAGCCGACAGGGGGGCACTGAAGCTTTCTTT.

The CDR3 protein is CASSLDTGVVTQYF. CDR3 sequence (DNA): TGTGCCAGCAGCCTGGATACAGGGGTCGTTACGCAGTATTTT. The genes are TRBV7-2 and TRBJ2-3; 7 bases fit TRBD1. The CDR3 length is 14 residues. CDR1 SGHTA and CDR2 FQGNSA come from the germline V gene. The V and J ends lost 5 bases and 8 bases, in that order; junction bases with no gene match: 10.

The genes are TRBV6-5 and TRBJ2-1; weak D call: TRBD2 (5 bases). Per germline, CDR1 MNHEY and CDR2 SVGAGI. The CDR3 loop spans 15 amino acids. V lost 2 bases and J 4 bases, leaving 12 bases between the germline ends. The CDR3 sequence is CASSYVGVGYNEQFF. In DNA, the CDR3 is TGTGCCAGCAGTTACGTGGGAGTAGGGTACAATGAGCAGTTCTTC.

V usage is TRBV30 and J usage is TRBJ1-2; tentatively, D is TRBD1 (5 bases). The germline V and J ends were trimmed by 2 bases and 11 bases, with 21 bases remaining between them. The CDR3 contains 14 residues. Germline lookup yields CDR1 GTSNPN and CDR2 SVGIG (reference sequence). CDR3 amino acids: CAWSMYGGRTRYTF. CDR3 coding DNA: TGTGCCTGGAGTATGTATGGGGGGAGGACAAGGTACACCTTC. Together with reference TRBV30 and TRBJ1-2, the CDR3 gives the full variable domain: SQTIHQWPATLVQPVGSPLSLECTVEGTSNPNLYWYRQAAGRGLQLLFYSVGIGQISSEVPQNLSASRPQDRQFILSSKKLLLSDSGFYLCAWSMYGGRTRYTFGSGTRLTVV.

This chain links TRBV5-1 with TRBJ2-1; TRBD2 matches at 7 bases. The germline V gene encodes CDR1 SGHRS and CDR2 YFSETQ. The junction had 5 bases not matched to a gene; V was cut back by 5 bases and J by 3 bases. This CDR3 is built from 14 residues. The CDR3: CASSTGGVYNEQFF. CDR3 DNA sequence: TGCGCCAGCAGTACGGGAGGCGTCTACAATGAGCAGTTCTTC.

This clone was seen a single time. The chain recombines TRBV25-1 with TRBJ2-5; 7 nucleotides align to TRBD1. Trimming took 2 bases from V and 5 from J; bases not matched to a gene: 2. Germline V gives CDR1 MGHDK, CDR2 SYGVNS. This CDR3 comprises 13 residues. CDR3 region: CASSERGRETQYF. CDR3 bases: TGTGCCAGCAGTGAAAGGGGGCGCGAGACCCAGTACTTC.

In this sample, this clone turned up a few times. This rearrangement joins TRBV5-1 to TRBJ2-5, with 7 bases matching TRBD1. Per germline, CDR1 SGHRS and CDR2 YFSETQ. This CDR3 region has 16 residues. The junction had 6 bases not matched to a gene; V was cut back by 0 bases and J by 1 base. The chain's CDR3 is CASSLAGTVPQETQYF. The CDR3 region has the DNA TGCGCCAGCAGCTTGGCTGGGACAGTACCCCAAGAGACCCAGTACTTC.

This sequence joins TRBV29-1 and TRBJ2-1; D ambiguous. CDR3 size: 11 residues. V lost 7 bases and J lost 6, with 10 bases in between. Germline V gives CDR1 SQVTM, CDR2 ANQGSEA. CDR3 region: CSASVPNEQFF. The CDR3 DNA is TGCAGCGCGAGTGTTCCCAATGAGCAGTTCTTC.

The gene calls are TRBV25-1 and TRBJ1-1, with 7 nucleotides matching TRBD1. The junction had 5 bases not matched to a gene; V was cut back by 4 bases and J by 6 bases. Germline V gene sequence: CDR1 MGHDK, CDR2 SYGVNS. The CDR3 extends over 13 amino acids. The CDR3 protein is CASSGQGKAEAFF. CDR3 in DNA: TGTGCCAGCAGTGGACAGGGTAAGGCTGAAGCTTTCTTT.

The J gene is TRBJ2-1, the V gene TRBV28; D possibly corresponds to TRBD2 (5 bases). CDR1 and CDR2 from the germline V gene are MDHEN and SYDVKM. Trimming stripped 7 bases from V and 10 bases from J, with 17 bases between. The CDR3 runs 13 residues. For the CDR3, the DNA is TGTGCCAGCATGGCGGGTAGGGTTTTGGAGCAGTTCTTC. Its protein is CASMAGRVLEQFF.

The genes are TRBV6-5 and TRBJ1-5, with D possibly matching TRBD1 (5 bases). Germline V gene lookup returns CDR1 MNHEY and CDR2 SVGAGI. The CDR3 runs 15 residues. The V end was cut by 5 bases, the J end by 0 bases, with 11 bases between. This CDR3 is CASSRGRYSNQPQHF. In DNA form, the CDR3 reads TGTGCCAGCAGTCGGGGACGATATAGCAATCAGCCCCAGCATTTT.

DNA of the CDR3: TGTGCCAGCAGTGAACCCGGATATGGCTACACCTTC. Its translation is CASSEPGYGYTF. V and J are TRBV2 and TRBJ1-2; D gene ambiguous. Germline V gene lookup returns CDR1 SNHLY and CDR2 FYNNEI. Trimming pared 2 bases from V and 5 bases from J, leaving 6 bases between. The CDR3 is 12 residues long.

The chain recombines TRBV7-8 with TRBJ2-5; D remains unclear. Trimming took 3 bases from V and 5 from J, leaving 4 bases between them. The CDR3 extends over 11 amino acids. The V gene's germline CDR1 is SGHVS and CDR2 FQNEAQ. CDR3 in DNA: TGTGCCAGCAGCTTTGCGGAGACCCAGTACTTC. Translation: CASSFAETQYF. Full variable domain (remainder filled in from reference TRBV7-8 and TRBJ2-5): GAGVSQSPRYKVAKRGQDVALRCDPISGHVSLFWYQQALGQGPEFLTYFQNEAQLDKSGLPSDRFFAERPEGSVSTLKIQRTQQEDSAVYLCASSFAETQYFGPGTRLLVL.

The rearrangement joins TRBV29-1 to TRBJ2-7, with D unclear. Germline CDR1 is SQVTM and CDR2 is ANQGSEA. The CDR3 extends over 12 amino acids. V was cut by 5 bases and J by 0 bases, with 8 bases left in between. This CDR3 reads CSVRTLSYEQYF. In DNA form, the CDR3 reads TGCAGCGTTCGGACGCTCTCCTACGAGCAGTACTTC.